This is a list of T cell receptor beta chains from one sample in a study of preoperative IRX-2 immunotherapy in early breast cancer. TCRdb's copy holds only in-frame clones and misses some; the assay was immunoSEQ multiplex PCR. Seen here are 35,000 to 40,000 clones, roughly four fifths observed once, and the top ten hold approximately 1.5%. This material consisted of lymph node tissue, taken after IRX-2 immunotherapy. The receptors originated from a human donor with breast cancer. Both conserved end residues are part of each CDR3. D genes are given only for firm matches. Some rows have no size entry. The others give once, few or many, or a class for an expanded clone.

D: -; size: -; J: TRBJ1-1; V: TRBV30; CDR3: CAWSAEITKTEAFF; DNA: TGTGCCTGGAGTGCGGAGATCACGAAGACTGAAGCTTTCTTT
D: TRBD1; size: -; J: TRBJ1-6; V: TRBV6-8; CDR3: CAVQGGRDSPLHF; DNA: TGTGCCGTCCAGGGGGGGCGTGATTCACCCCTCCACTTT
D: TRBD1; size: few; J: TRBJ1-2; V: TRBV11-3; CDR3: CASSPRQGSNYGYTF; DNA: TGTGCCAGCAGCCCGCGACAGGGATCTAACTATGGCTACACCTTC
D: -; size: -; J: TRBJ1-3; V: TRBV23-1; CDR3: CASSQVRRDGGNTIYF; DNA: TGCGCCAGCAGCCAAGTCCGACGGGACGGCGGAAACACCATATATTTT
D: -; size: -; J: TRBJ1-4; V: TRBV6-8; CDR3: CASFNWEDEKLFF; DNA: TGTGCCAGCTTTAACTGGGAGGATGAAAAACTGTTTTTT
D: -; size: -; J: TRBJ1-5; V: TRBV10-3; CDR3: CAISESGQGFNQPQHF; DNA: TGTGCCATCAGTGAGTCAGGCCAGGGCTTCAATCAGCCCCAGCATTTT
D: -; size: -; J: TRBJ1-1; V: TRBV19; CDR3: CASSISWGTEAFF; DNA: TGTGCCAGTAGTATAAGCTGGGGAACTGAAGCTTTCTTT
D: TRBD1; size: -; J: TRBJ1-1; V: TRBV6-8; CDR3: CASSADRVISLGNTEAFF; DNA: TGTGCCAGCAGTGCCGACAGGGTAATCTCTCTTGGGAACACTGAAGCTTTCTTT
D: -; size: -; J: TRBJ1-1; V: TRBV11-3; CDR3: CASSLFQGSTEAFF; DNA: TGTGCCAGCAGCTTATTCCAGGGAAGCACTGAAGCTTTCTTT
D: -; size: once; J: TRBJ2-6; V: TRBV18; CDR3: CASSPGGVGANVLTF; DNA: TGTGCCAGCTCACCAGGAGGGGTAGGGGCCAACGTCCTGACTTTC
D: -; size: -; J: TRBJ2-7; V: TRBV19; CDR3: CASSIRQNPYEQYF; DNA: TGTGCCAGTAGTATTCGACAGAATCCCTACGAGCAGTACTTC
D: -; size: -; J: TRBJ2-5; V: TRBV18; CDR3: CASSPRAAPQETQYF; DNA: TGTGCCAGCTCACCACGCGCAGCCCCCCAAGAGACCCAGTACTTC
D: -; size: few; J: TRBJ2-7; V: TRBV6-8; CDR3: CASSKRTVSSYEQYF; DNA: TGTGCCAGCAGTAAAAGGACAGTCAGCTCCTACGAGCAGTACTTC
D: TRBD1; size: -; J: TRBJ1-2; V: TRBV6-8; CDR3: CASSYSSHRGFYGYTF; DNA: TGTGCCAGCAGTTACTCGAGTCACAGGGGGTTTTATGGCTACACCTTC
D: -; size: -; J: TRBJ1-2; V: TRBV18; CDR3: CASSPAGWNYGYTF; DNA: TGTGCCAGCTCACCAGCAGGGTGGAACTATGGCTACACCTTC
D: -; size: few; J: TRBJ1-2; V: TRBV5-1; CDR3: CASSLSLRAYGYTF; DNA: TGCGCCAGCAGCTTGTCCCTTAGGGCCTATGGCTACACCTTC
D: TRBD1; size: once; J: TRBJ2-7; V: TRBV5-1; CDR3: CASSQRGRKDSNYEQYF; DNA: TGCGCCAGCAGTCAGAGGGGGCGGAAGGATTCAAACTACGAGCAGTACTTC
D: -; size: -; J: TRBJ1-1; V: TRBV5-1; CDR3: CASSLIWDTYSREAFF; DNA: TGCGCCAGCAGCTTGATCTGGGACACGTATAGTAGGGAAGCTTTCTTT
D: -; size: -; J: TRBJ1-3; V: TRBV12-1; CDR3: CASSLFTFGSAGNTIYF; DNA: TGTGCCAGCAGCTTATTCACCTTCGGCTCAGCGGGAAACACCATATATTTT
D: -; size: few; J: TRBJ1-4; V: TRBV6-8; CDR3: CASSGRASNEKLFF; DNA: TGTGCCAGCAGTGGCAGAGCCAGTAATGAAAAACTGTTTTTT
D: TRBD2; size: -; J: TRBJ2-2; V: TRBV4-1; CDR3: CASSQGLAENTGELFF; DNA: TGCGCCAGCAGCCAAGGGCTAGCGGAAAACACCGGGGAGCTGTTTTTT
D: TRBD2; size: -; J: TRBJ2-3; V: TRBV6-8; CDR3: CASSYGAGDTSTDTQYF; DNA: TGTGCCAGCAGTTACGGGGCGGGGGATACTAGCACAGATACGCAGTATTTT
D: -; size: -; J: TRBJ2-7; V: TRBV6-8; CDR3: CASSYSWTESYEQYF; DNA: TGTGCCAGCAGTTACTCATGGACAGAGTCCTACGAGCAGTACTTC
D: TRBD1; size: -; J: TRBJ2-2; V: TRBV11-3; CDR3: CASIHRDRGTGELFF; DNA: TGTGCCAGCATCCACCGGGACAGGGGGACCGGGGAGCTGTTTTTT
D: -; size: -; J: TRBJ1-3; V: TRBV11-3; CDR3: CASSYFTASLGNTIYF; DNA: TGTGCCAGCAGCTACTTCACGGCTTCCCTCGGAAACACCATATATTTT
D: -; size: -; J: TRBJ2-1; V: TRBV18; CDR3: CASSPPLSNSYNEQFF; DNA: TGTGCCAGCTCACCACCGCTTAGCAACTCCTACAATGAGCAGTTCTTC
D: -; size: few; J: TRBJ2-2; V: TRBV28; CDR3: CASSFGVANTGELFF; DNA: TGTGCCAGCAGTTTTGGAGTCGCGAACACCGGGGAGCTGTTTTTT
D: TRBD2; size: -; J: TRBJ2-5; V: TRBV5-1; CDR3: CASSVGRGTSWTQETQYF; DNA: TGCGCCAGCAGCGTAGGCCGGGGGACTAGCTGGACCCAAGAGACCCAGTACTTC
D: -; size: few; J: TRBJ2-2; V: TRBV11-3; CDR3: CASSSGTVTGELFF; DNA: TGTGCCAGCAGCTCAGGGACGGTCACCGGGGAGCTGTTTTTT
D: TRBD2; size: -; J: TRBJ2-2; V: TRBV19; CDR3: CASSTASGGAGELFF; DNA: TGTGCCAGTAGTACCGCTAGCGGGGGGGCCGGGGAGCTGTTTTTT
D: -; size: once; J: TRBJ1-2; V: TRBV6-8; CDR3: CAISGTDNYGYTF; DNA: TGTGCCATCAGTGGGACGGATAACTATGGCTACACCTTC
D: TRBD1; size: -; J: TRBJ1-6; V: TRBV2; CDR3: CASSSQGNTYNSPLHF; DNA: TGTGCCAGCAGCTCACAGGGGAACACCTATAATTCACCCCTCCACTTT
D: TRBD2; size: once; J: TRBJ2-1; V: TRBV18; CDR3: CASSPITSADNEQFF; DNA: TGTGCCAGCTCACCAATCACTAGCGCAGACAATGAGCAGTTCTTC
D: -; size: -; J: TRBJ2-2; V: TRBV6-8; CDR3: CASSDFLRASNTGELFF; DNA: TGTGCCAGTAGTGACTTCCTAAGGGCTTCGAACACCGGGGAGCTGTTTTTT
D: TRBD1; size: -; J: TRBJ1-2; V: TRBV28; CDR3: CASSLADRGRRGYTF; DNA: TGTGCCAGCAGTTTAGCGGACAGGGGTCGTCGGGGCTACACCTTC
D: -; size: -; J: TRBJ1-2; V: TRBV6-8; CDR3: CASNTGWEPYGYTF; DNA: TGTGCCAGCAATACCGGGTGGGAACCTTATGGCTACACCTTC
D: TRBD2; size: -; J: TRBJ2-5; V: TRBV6-8; CDR3: CASNPSGGEKTQYF; DNA: TGTGCCAGCAATCCTAGCGGGGGGGAGAAGACCCAGTACTTC
D: TRBD2; size: once; J: TRBJ2-5; V: TRBV28; CDR3: CASSTPRRGGQETQYF; DNA: TGTGCCAGCAGTACCCCTAGGCGGGGGGGCCAAGAGACCCAGTACTTC
D: -; size: -; J: TRBJ2-6; V: TRBV23-1; CDR3: CASSQGITSSGANVLTF; DNA: TGCGCCAGCAGCCAAGGAATAACTAGTTCTGGGGCCAACGTCCTGACTTTC
D: TRBD1; size: -; J: TRBJ2-2; V: TRBV6-8; CDR3: CASRKLTGGSNTGELFF; DNA: TGTGCCAGCAGGAAATTAACAGGGGGCTCGAACACCGGGGAGCTGTTTTTT
D: TRBD1; size: -; J: TRBJ1-1; V: TRBV18; CDR3: CASSPILYRGMNTEAFF; DNA: TGTGCCAGCTCACCGATTCTATACAGGGGGATGAACACTGAAGCTTTCTTT
D: -; size: once; J: TRBJ1-5; V: TRBV28; CDR3: CASNSRGQPSNQPQHF; DNA: TGTGCCAGCAACTCACGCGGGCAGCCTAGCAATCAGCCCCAGCATTTT
D: TRBD2; size: -; J: TRBJ2-3; V: TRBV15; CDR3: CATSRGGGTRDSDTQYF; DNA: TGTGCCACCAGCAGAGGGGGAGGGACTAGGGACTCCGATACGCAGTATTTT
D: -; size: -; J: TRBJ1-2; V: TRBV29-1; CDR3: CSYRQVDSGYTF; DNA: TGCAGCTATCGACAGGTTGATAGTGGCTACACCTTC
D: -; size: -; J: TRBJ1-5; V: TRBV2; CDR3: CASRYRDGGNQPQHF; DNA: TGTGCCAGCAGATACAGGGACGGGGGAAATCAGCCCCAGCATTTT
D: -; size: few; J: TRBJ2-1; V: TRBV11-3; CDR3: CASSLEGAYNEQFF; DNA: TGTGCCAGCAGCTTAGAGGGAGCCTACAATGAGCAGTTCTTC
D: -; size: few; J: TRBJ1-1; V: TRBV19; CDR3: CASKGDRGSGEAFF; DNA: TGTGCCAGTAAAGGGGATAGGGGTTCGGGTGAAGCTTTCTTT
D: TRBD1; size: -; J: TRBJ2-3; V: TRBV6-8; CDR3: CASSYSSGQVKAQYF; DNA: TGTGCCAGCAGTTACTCCTCGGGACAGGTCAAAGCGCAGTATTTT
D: TRBD1; size: -; J: TRBJ2-1; V: TRBV5-1; CDR3: CASSSGQGWNEQFF; DNA: TGCGCCAGCAGTTCGGGACAGGGATGGAATGAGCAGTTCTTC
D: TRBD1; size: once; J: TRBJ1-1; V: TRBV5-1; CDR3: CASSSGQGAAEAFF; DNA: TGCGCCAGCAGCTCAGGACAGGGGGCCGCTGAAGCTTTCTTT
D: -; size: -; J: TRBJ1-3; V: TRBV14; CDR3: CASSRKAGSSGNTIYF; DNA: TGTGCCAGCAGCCGAAAGGCAGGGAGCTCTGGAAACACCATATATTTT
D: TRBD1; size: -; J: TRBJ1-2; V: TRBV6-8; CDR3: CASRPGTGSVYTF; DNA: TGTGCCAGCAGGCCCGGGACAGGGTCTGTCTACACCTTC
D: -; size: once; J: TRBJ1-4; V: TRBV7-1; CDR3: CASSLGTPSATNEKLFF; DNA: TGTGCCAGCAGCTTGGGGACACCGTCTGCAACTAATGAAAAACTGTTTTTT
D: TRBD1; size: once; J: TRBJ1-5; V: TRBV11-3; CDR3: CASSLDRAHQPQHF; DNA: TGTGCCAGCAGCTTGGACAGGGCTCATCAGCCCCAGCATTTT
D: -; size: -; J: TRBJ1-6; V: TRBV6-8; CDR3: CASTFRDRNNSPLHF; DNA: TGTGCCAGCACCTTTCGGGACCGTAATAATTCACCCCTCCACTTT
D: -; size: -; J: TRBJ2-1; V: TRBV1; CDR3: CASSQGTAGAYNEQFF; DNA: TGCGCCAGCAGCCAGGGTACAGCGGGGGCCTACAATGAGCAGTTCTTC
D: -; size: -; J: TRBJ1-5; V: TRBV11-3; CDR3: CASSSDSHSNQPQHF; DNA: TGTGCCAGCAGCTCCGACAGCCATAGCAATCAGCCCCAGCATTTT
D: TRBD2; size: -; J: TRBJ2-1; V: TRBV6-8; CDR3: CASSYSGGGLRTYNEQFF; DNA: TGTGCCAGCAGTTACTCGGGCGGGGGGCTCAGAACCTACAATGAGCAGTTCTTC
D: -; size: few; J: TRBJ2-2; V: TRBV10-2; CDR3: CASSGGDRVATGELFF; DNA: TGCGCCAGCAGTGGGGGGGATAGGGTAGCCACCGGGGAGCTGTTTTTT